This is a list of T cell receptor beta chains from one sample in a study of blood T cell repertoires in COVID-19. The protocol was immunoSEQ multiplex PCR, while the TCRdb copy is restricted to in-frame clones and leaves out a portion. The sample holds over 250,000 clones; about 83% are singletons and the top ten take approximately 9%. The source material was peripheral blood. These receptors originate from a woman in her forties or fifties who had recovered from COVID-19. Each CDR3 is given with its conserved first and last residue. Each record gives: J gene, D gene, CDR3 length, V gene, clone size, CDR3 DNA, CDR3 protein. A D gene is named only where the DNA matches it firmly. Clone size, where shown, is once, few, many, or a class for clones that have expanded.

>TRBJ1-3|-|15|TRBV7-6|-
TGTGCCAGCAGTCTACAGGGTGGCTCTGGAAACACCATATATTTT
CASSLQGGSGNTIYF
>TRBJ1-1|-|15|TRBV6-5|once
TGTGCCAGCAGTTCAAGCGGAGGGCCAAGTGGGGTAGCTTTCTTT
CASSSSGGPSGVAFF
>TRBJ2-2|TRBD2|18|TRBV4-2|-
TGTGCCAGCAGCCAAGATCATAGGACTAGCGCTTTCTCCGGGGAGCTGTTTTTT
CASSQDHRTSAFSGELFF
>TRBJ2-1|-|12|TRBV28|-
TGTGCCAGCAGTCTCTCCTACAATGAGCAGTTCTTC
CASSLSYNEQFF
>TRBJ1-4|TRBD1|14|TRBV28|-
TGTGCCAGCAGTGGCTCGACAGGGGATGAAAAACTGTTTTTT
CASSGSTGDEKLFF
>TRBJ2-7|-|16|TRBV30|once
TGTGCCTGGAGCCTTTCAAGCCGAGACAGGCCCTACGAGCAGTACTTC
CAWSLSSRDRPYEQYF
>TRBJ1-5|-|14|TRBV2|-
TGTGCCAGCAGTGAGTCAGGCCCTAATCAGCCCCAGCATTTT
CASSESGPNQPQHF
>TRBJ2-2|TRBD2|18|TRBV19|-
TGTGCCAGTAGTAGACTAACGCGGCTAGCGGAGAACACCGGGGAGCTGTTTTTT
CASSRLTRLAENTGELFF
>TRBJ1-4|TRBD1|17|TRBV7-9|-
TGTGCCAGCAGTAGCCCGGGACAGTCTACACTTAATGAAAAACTGTTTTTT
CASSSPGQSTLNEKLFF
>TRBJ2-6|-|14|TRBV19|-
TGTGCCAGTAGTCCAGACTCTGGGGCCAACGTCCTGACTTTC
CASSPDSGANVLTF
>TRBJ2-3|TRBD2|17|TRBV6-2/TRBV6-3|-
TGTGCCAGCAGTACCAGGACCCGGGACTACTACTCAGATACGCAGTATTTT
CASSTRTRDYYSDTQYF
>TRBJ1-1|-|16|TRBV28|once
TGTGCCAGCAGTCGTTACAGGGAGGGGGGGCCCACTGAAGCTTTCTTT
CASSRYREGGPTEAFF
>TRBJ1-3|-|13|TRBV7-2|-
TGTGCCAGCAGCTTAGGAGAGGGAAACACCATATATTTT
CASSLGEGNTIYF
>TRBJ2-5|-|14|TRBV7-6|-
TGTGCCAGCACCCCTTTATACAGGGAAAGGACCCAGTACTTC
CASTPLYRERTQYF
>TRBJ2-7|TRBD1|13|TRBV6-6|-
TGTGCCAGCAGCATTGACAGGGACTACGAGCAGTACTTC
CASSIDRDYEQYF
>TRBJ2-3|TRBD2|17|TRBV7-9|-
TGTGCCAGCAGCCCTAGCGGAGGGGCCCCTAGCACAGATACGCAGTATTTT
CASSPSGGAPSTDTQYF
>TRBJ2-7|TRBD1|15|TRBV7-9|-
TGTGCCAGCAGCTTGACAGGGGGTCTCCCCTACGAGCAGTACTTC
CASSLTGGLPYEQYF
>TRBJ2-7|-|16|TRBV4-1|few
TGCGCCAGCAGCCCCCGGCGGGTAGCGGCCTCCTACGAGCAGTACTTC
CASSPRRVAASYEQYF
>TRBJ2-5|TRBD2|16|TRBV9|-
TGTGCCAGCAGCCCAGGGACTAGCGCCCCTGAAGGGACCCAGTACTTC
CASSPGTSAPEGTQYF
>TRBJ1-3|-|14|TRBV7-2|-
TGTGCCAGCAGCTTAGCACCGGGAGGAAACACCATATATTTT
CASSLAPGGNTIYF
>TRBJ2-7|-|14|TRBV10-3|-
TGTGCCATCAGTGAGTCTGGCAGCTCCTACGAGCAGTACTTC
CAISESGSSYEQYF
>TRBJ2-7|-|16|TRBV4-1|once
TGCGCCAGCAGCCAAGGGGACACTTCACTCTACTACGAGCAGTACTTC
CASSQGDTSLYYEQYF
>TRBJ2-1|TRBD2|15|TRBV4-3|-
TGCGCCAGCAGCCAAGATAGGACTAGCTACAATGAGCAGTTCTTC
CASSQDRTSYNEQFF
>TRBJ2-2|TRBD1|15|TRBV7-6|-
TGTGCCAGCAGCCCCGGGACAGCGAACACCGGGGAGCTGTTTTTT
CASSPGTANTGELFF
>TRBJ2-3|TRBD2|19|TRBV7-2|-
TGTGCCAGCAGCTTAGTCTTTCGCTTAGCGGGGGGGAGAACAGATACGCAGTATTTT
CASSLVFRLAGGRTDTQYF
>TRBJ2-7|TRBD1|14|TRBV4-3|-
TGCGCCAGCAGCCGTTGGACAGGGCTCTACGAGCAGTACTTC
CASSRWTGLYEQYF
>TRBJ2-5|TRBD1|15|TRBV5-4|-
TGTGCCAGCAGCGCGAGACAGGGGGCTGTTGAGACCCAGTACTTC
CASSARQGAVETQYF
>TRBJ1-6|-|18|TRBV27|-
TGTGCCAGCAGTAGCTCGACAGGAACGAGCTCCTATAATTCACCCCTCCACTTT
CASSSSTGTSSYNSPLHF
>TRBJ2-1|-|14|TRBV7-2|-
TGTGCCAGCAGCTTGTACGGGATTCACAATGAGCAGTTCTTC
CASSLYGIHNEQFF
>TRBJ2-1|TRBD2|17|TRBV7-3|-
TGTGCCAGCAGCCCCCATAGCGGGGTGGGTGGGTTGAATGAGCAGTTCTTC
CASSPHSGVGGLNEQFF
>TRBJ2-7|TRBD2|16|TRBV4-2|-
TGTGCCAGCAGCCAGGACCTTAGCGGGAGGCAGTACGAGCAGTACTTC
CASSQDLSGRQYEQYF
>TRBJ1-2|-|16|TRBV21-1|once
TGTGCCAGCAGCCGAAAGACGCTCGAGGGAAGGGATGGCTACACCTTC
CASSRKTLEGRDGYTF
>TRBJ2-3|TRBD2|17|TRBV27|-
TGTGCCAGCAGTTTCGGACTAGCGGGGGCAAACACAGATACGCAGTATTTT
CASSFGLAGANTDTQYF
>TRBJ1-4|-|14|TRBV28|once
TGTGCCAGCAGTGACGACGGACTTAATGAAAAACTGTTTTTT
CASSDDGLNEKLFF
>TRBJ1-1|-|13|TRBV28|-
TGTGCCAGCACCGTGGGCCAGCCGACTGAAGCTTTCTTT
CASTVGQPTEAFF
>TRBJ2-2|-|15|TRBV7-3|-
TGTGCCAGCAGCCCTACACGGGGGTCCACCGGGGAGCTGTTTTTT
CASSPTRGSTGELFF
>TRBJ1-6|-|14|TRBV5-8|-
TGTGCCAGCAGCTTGGCAGGGTCCTACTCGCCCCTCCACTTT
CASSLAGSYSPLHF
>TRBJ2-1|TRBD2|18|TRBV19|-
TGTGCCAGTAGTATCCGCTCGACTAGCGTGAGCTCCTACAATGAGCAGTTCTTC
CASSIRSTSVSSYNEQFF
>TRBJ2-5|-|15|TRBV7-2|-
TGTGCCAGCAGCTTAGCCCGGGGGAAGCAAGAGACCCAGTACTTC
CASSLARGKQETQYF
>TRBJ2-3|TRBD2|15|TRBV4-3|few
TGCGCCAGCAGCCAACTAGCGGGAGAGGGAGATACGCAGTATTTT
CASSQLAGEGDTQYF
>TRBJ1-5|TRBD1|15|TRBV6-1|-
TGTGCCAGCAGTGAAATGGGACAGGGGGTCCAGCCCCAGCATTTT
CASSEMGQGVQPQHF
>TRBJ2-7|TRBD1|13|TRBV28|once
TGTGCCAGCAGTTTATGGGACAGGGGAGAGCAGTACTTC
CASSLWDRGEQYF
>TRBJ2-5|-|12|TRBV3-1/TRBV3-2|-
TGTGCCAGCAGCCAATCTAGGGGGACCCAGTACTTC
CASSQSRGTQYF
>TRBJ2-1|TRBD1|15|TRBV24-1|-
TGTGCCACCAGTGAACCTGACAGGGCCTACAATGAGCAGTTCTTC
CATSEPDRAYNEQFF
>TRBJ1-2|-|15|TRBV28|-
TGTGCCAGCAGTTTAGAGCGGGCCACCAACTATGGCTACACCTTC
CASSLERATNYGYTF
>TRBJ2-1|-|13|TRBV29-1|-
TGCAGCGCCTTGTCGGGAGTTGCGGGTGAGCAGTTCTTC
CSALSGVAGEQFF
>TRBJ1-2|-|15|TRBV28|-
TGTGCCAGCGGGGAGTGGGGGCTAATGGTAAATGGCTACACCTTC
CASGEWGLMVNGYTF
>TRBJ2-7|-|15|TRBV7-2|-
TGTGCCAGCAGTCAAAGAACGGGAGTTAGCCACGAGCAGTACTTC
CASSQRTGVSHEQYF